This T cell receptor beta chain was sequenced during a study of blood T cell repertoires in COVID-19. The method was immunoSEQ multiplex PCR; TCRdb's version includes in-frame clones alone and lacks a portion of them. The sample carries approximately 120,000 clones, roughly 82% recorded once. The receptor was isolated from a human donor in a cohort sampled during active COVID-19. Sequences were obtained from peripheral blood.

CDR3 DNA sequence: TGTGCCAGCAGCCGACGTCGAAGGACTAGCGGGAGGTCGGATACGCAGTATTTT. This encodes CASSRRRRTSGRSDTQYF. This chain links TRBV5-6 with TRBJ2-3; the match to TRBD2 covers 14 bases. CDR3 length equals 18 residues. Germline V gives CDR1 SGHDT, CDR2 YYEEEE. After removal of 4 bases from V and 6 bases from J, the junction contained 13 bases not matched to a gene.